What follows are 9 T cell receptor beta chains derived from one specimen sequenced in a study of circulating CD8 cells and anti-PD-1 response in melanoma. TCR libraries were prepared from around 14 ng of total RNA with the QIAseq Immune Repertoire TCR panel. TCRdb re-called the reads with MiXCR, one entry per CDR3 protein. This table has some 350 distinct CDR3 sequences, roughly 6.1% appearing once. From live CD3+CD8+TCRalphabeta+ cells, four PD-1 and/or TIGIT subsets were sorted. Source: CD8+ T cells from PBMCs, taken at baseline or after one month of anti-PD-1 therapy (not recorded which). These receptors came from a human donor with melanoma.

This clonotype counts as large (0.1 to 1%). This chain connects TRBV2 to TRBJ2-5; no definite D call. Trimming shortened V by 1 base and J by 5 bases, and 11 bases separated the two germline ends. The CDR3 runs to 14 residues. Germline V lookup: CDR1 SNHLY, CDR2 FYNNEI. This CDR3 is CASSEVGAGETQYF. Written as DNA, the CDR3 is TGTGCCAGCAGTGAAGTGGGCGCCGGGGAGACCCAGTACTTC.

As to this clonotype: A read error is possible here, since a much larger clone lies one base away. V gene TRBV6-6 combines with J gene TRBJ2-7; TRBD1 agrees at 7 bases. V trimming: 8 bases; J trimming: 3 bases; junction bases outside the gene matches: 10. CDR3 length: 14 amino acids. CDR1 MNHNY and CDR2 SVGAGI come from the germline V gene (reference sequence). DNA for the CDR3: TGTGCCAGCGGCCCGGGGACAGAACTCTACGAGCAGTACTTC. It encodes CASGPGTELYEQYF.

This clonotype is labeled as large. The gene calls are TRBV7-9 and TRBJ2-6; D is perhaps TRBD1 (6 bases). This CDR3 comprises 16 residues. The germline gives CDR1 SEHNR, CDR2 FQNEAQ (reference sequence). V was clipped by 5 bases and J by 0 bases, with 11 bases between them. The CDR3: CASSPGQNSGANVLTF. The CDR3 DNA reads TGTGCCAGCAGCCCCGGACAGAACTCTGGGGCCAACGTCCTGACTTTC.

This clonotype is labeled large. This chain uses TRBV25-1 with TRBJ2-1; D ambiguous. The V and J ends lost 4 bases and 6 bases respectively, with 4 bases between them. The CDR3 is made up of 11 amino acids. Per the germline V gene, CDR1 is MGHDK and CDR2 is SYGVNS. CDR3 residues: CASSASNEQFF. The DNA for the CDR3 is TGTGCCAGCAGTGCGAGCAATGAGCAGTTCTTC.

This clonotype is classed as large. V and J are TRBV2 and TRBJ1-2; D possibly corresponds to TRBD1 (6 bases). Germline V gene lookup returns CDR1 SNHLY and CDR2 FYNNEI. The V end lost 4 bases, the J end lost 7 bases, and 10 bases lay between the germline ends. The CDR3 runs 12 residues. CDR3 nucleotides: TGTGCCAGCAGTGGTAGGGGGAGTGGCTACACCTTC. Translating it yields CASSGRGSGYTF.

Within the sample, this clonotype is medium-sized. The gene calls are TRBV5-5 and TRBJ2-7; D remains unclear. The germline V gene encodes CDR1 SGHKS and CDR2 YYEKEE (reference sequence). The ends were cut back, 2 bases at V and 4 bases at J, with 13 bases in the middle. The CDR3 runs to 14 residues. The CDR3 here is CASSFLLVGYEQYF. In nucleotides, the CDR3 is TGTGCCAGCAGCTTTCTCCTCGTTGGGTACGAGCAGTACTTC.

This clonotype was counted between two and nine times. This sequence joins TRBV12-3 or TRBV12-4 and TRBJ1-2; the D is unclear. This CDR3 spans 13 amino acids. The V gene lost 1 base and the J gene lost 4 bases, with 7 bases spanning the gap. The CDR3, as DNA: TGTGCCAGCAGTTTAGGGGGAAGCTATGGCTACACCTTC. Its translation: CASSLGGSYGYTF.

In this sample, this clonotype is large (0.1 to 1%). The genes are TRBV27 and TRBJ2-1, with TRBD2 matching over 12 bases. The germline gives CDR1 MNHEY, CDR2 SMNVEV (reference sequence). J gave up 6 bases and V 5 bases, and 8 bases lay outside the gene matches. The CDR3 runs to 16 residues. CDR3 nucleotides: TGTGCCAGCAGTCTAGCGGGGGGGCTAAAGGGCAATGAGCAGTTCTTC. Translated: CASSLAGGLKGNEQFF.

This clonotype counts as medium-sized. The CDR3 protein is CASMEANYGYTF. DNA for the CDR3: TGTGCCAGCATGGAAGCTAACTATGGCTACACCTTC. The chain is built from TRBV2 and TRBJ1-2; no reliable D call. In germline, CDR1 is SNHLY, CDR2 FYNNEI. This CDR3 is built from 12 residues. V gave up 7 bases and J gave up 0 bases, with 6 bases separating them.